This T cell receptor (beta chain) was retrieved from a study of T cells in Graves' hyperthyroidism and ophthalmopathy. Germline-derived CDR1 and CDR2 are SEHNR and FQNEAQ (reference sequence). CDR3 length: 14 residues. Trimming left V 1 base short and J 3 bases short, with 10 bases between. Amplified TCR beta CDR3 regions came from RNA transcripts. When the TCR CDR3 underwent first-round RT-PCR, the HTBI primer set was used. TCRdb recomputed calls from the multiplex PCR reads with MiXCR, one row per CDR3 protein. The table lists 350,000 to 450,000 distinct CDR3 sequences, approximately 13% of them singletons. The study enrolled patients aged 18 to 65 with newly diagnosed hyperthyroidism of under 2 months' duration. This clonotype was found a few times.

The V call is TRBV7-9, the J call TRBJ2-7; TRBD1 might be the D (6 bases). Sequencing used blood. The receptor comes from a woman aged 55-70 years with Graves' hyperthyroidism. This CDR3 is CASSLGTVVYEQYF. The CDR3 region has the DNA TGTGCCAGCAGCTTAGGGACAGTGGTCTACGAGCAGTACTTC.